Listed below are T cell receptor beta chains from one sample, sequenced in a study of T cell repertoires in cytomegalovirus infection. For these TCRs, the target antigens are not known. TCRdb redid the calling of the reads with MiXCR, one entry per CDR3 protein. The table includes about 920,000 distinct CDR3 sequences, approximately 31% detected once. The sample was cultured CD8+ T cells from PBMCs, taken from culture after CMV antigen stimulation. The receptors were sampled from a human donor in good health (CMV status not recorded). Some clones in this sample may be carry-over from other donors' samples. Each CDR3 is given with its conserved first and last residue. The D gene is left open where the match is weak. Size values are once, few and many counts, or a class for expanded clones, and some rows have none.

d_gene	v_gene	j_gene	abundance	CDR3aa	CDR3nt
TRBD1	TRBV12-3/TRBV12-4	TRBJ1-1	NA	CASRETGRETEAFF	TGTGCCAGCAGAGAGACAGGGCGGGAGACTGAAGCTTTCTTT
TRBD2	TRBV27	TRBJ2-2	NA	CASSGLARFSGELFF	TGTGCCAGCAGCGGACTAGCTCGCTTCTCCGGGGAGCTGTTTTTT
NA	TRBV15	TRBJ1-1	few	CATSRVGGNTEAFF	TGTGCCACCAGCAGAGTCGGTGGGAACACTGAAGCTTTCTTT
NA	TRBV10-3	TRBJ1-1	NA	CATGGVLKFTEAFF	TGTGCCACGGGGGGGGTTTTGAAGTTTACTGAAGCTTTCTTT
NA	TRBV6-1	TRBJ2-3	few	CASSDPRTSTDTQYF	TGTGCCAGCAGTGATCCCAGGACTAGCACAGATACGCAGTATTTT
NA	TRBV27	TRBJ1-5	NA	CASSSLYSNQPQHF	TGTGCCAGCAGTTCACTTTATAGCAATCAGCCCCAGCATTTT
TRBD1	TRBV7-2	TRBJ2-5	many	CASSADRVPRETQYF	TGTGCCAGCAGCGCGGACAGGGTCCCCCGAGAGACCCAGTACTTC
TRBD1	TRBV6-5	TRBJ2-7	NA	CASSYSGTGISEQYF	TGTGCCAGCAGTTACTCAGGGACAGGGATATCCGAGCAGTACTTC
NA	TRBV6-5	TRBJ1-6	once	CASSLYRSSYNSPLHF	TGTGCCAGCAGTTTATACAGGAGCTCCTATAATTCACCCCTCCACTTT
NA	TRBV15	TRBJ1-2	once	CATSRVRAANYGYTF	TGTGCCACCAGCAGAGTCCGGGCAGCTAACTATGGCTACACCTTC
NA	TRBV10-1	TRBJ1-6	NA	CASRGFGNSPLHF	TGCGCCAGCAGGGGATTTGGAAATTCACCCCTCCACTTT
NA	TRBV7-4	TRBJ1-1	few	CASSLVAVENTEAFF	TGTGCCAGCAGCTTAGTGGCAGTTGAGAACACTGAAGCTTTCTTT
NA	TRBV19	TRBJ2-2	NA	CASRASSTGELFF	TGTGCCAGTAGGGCATCCAGCACCGGGGAGCTGTTTTTT
TRBD1	TRBV6-5	TRBJ2-1	few	CASSFRQGEQFF	TGTGCCAGCAGTTTCCGACAGGGTGAGCAGTTCTTC
TRBD2	TRBV7-2	TRBJ2-1	many	CASSLGLAGGPHNEQFF	TGTGCCAGCAGCTTGGGACTAGCGGGGGGGCCCCACAATGAGCAGTTCTTC
TRBD2	TRBV6-1	TRBJ2-3	NA	CASRSLAGAPSTDTQYF	TGTGCCAGCAGATCCCTAGCGGGGGCGCCTAGCACAGATACGCAGTATTTT
TRBD2	TRBV7-9	TRBJ2-7	many	CASSRTSGGPPSYEQYF	TGTGCCAGCAGCAGGACTAGCGGGGGGCCACCCTCCTACGAGCAGTACTTC
NA	TRBV19	TRBJ1-1	few	CASSYGWGAEAFF	TGTGCCAGTAGTTACGGGTGGGGGGCTGAAGCTTTCTTT
NA	TRBV7-8	TRBJ2-1	few	CASSSTIYEQFF	TGTGCCAGCAGTAGCACCATTTATGAGCAGTTCTTC
NA	TRBV7-9	TRBJ2-5	once	CASSLNRGFETQYF	TGTGCCAGCAGCTTAAACCGGGGCTTCGAGACCCAGTACTTC
NA	TRBV6-2/TRBV6-3	TRBJ1-2	many	CASSKTETGNYGYTF	TGTGCCAGCAGTAAGACCGAAACAGGGAACTATGGCTACACCTTC
NA	TRBV27	TRBJ1-5	few	CASNLLPQHF	TGTGCCAGCAACCTCCTGCCCCAGCATTTT
TRBD2	TRBV4-2	TRBJ2-5	few	CASSQMGGNQETQYF	TGTGCCAGCAGCCAGATGGGAGGGAACCAAGAGACCCAGTACTTC
NA	TRBV7-8	TRBJ1-1	many	CASSSTGVPEAFF	TGTGCCAGCAGCTCCACAGGAGTCCCTGAAGCTTTCTTT
NA	TRBV2	TRBJ2-5	many	CASRPIGAHDQETQYF	TGTGCCAGTCGCCCAATCGGGGCACATGACCAAGAGACCCAGTACTTC
TRBD1	TRBV10-3	TRBJ1-2	NA	CAILTGTGRSRGYTF	TGTGCCATTCTAACGGGGACAGGGCGTTCGCGGGGCTACACCTTC
NA	TRBV27	TRBJ1-1	many	CASSFAGNTEAFF	TGTGCCAGCAGCTTTGCGGGGAACACTGAAGCTTTCTTT
NA	TRBV7-8	TRBJ2-3	NA	CASSSMPGGSTDTQYF	TGTGCCAGCAGCTCCATGCCGGGCGGCAGCACAGATACGCAGTATTTT
NA	TRBV12-3/TRBV12-4	TRBJ1-2	few	CASSFSGQVYGYTF	TGTGCCAGCAGTTTTAGCGGACAAGTCTATGGCTACACCTTC
NA	TRBV27	TRBJ2-1	NA	CASSFPDRFLVNEQLF	TGTGCCAGCAGTTTCCCTGACAGGTTTTTAGTTAATGAGCAGTTGTTC
NA	TRBV6-1	TRBJ1-5	few	CASSTESNQPQHF	TGTGCCAGTAGTACAGAAAGCAATCAGCCCCAGCATTTT
NA	TRBV7-9	TRBJ2-5	NA	CASSLGWDLRETQYF	TGTGCCAGCAGCTTAGGATGGGACCTCCGAGAGACCCAGTACTTC
NA	TRBV7-6	TRBJ2-3	once	CASSPIPNTQYF	TGTGCCAGCAGCCCCATACCTAATACGCAGTATTTT
NA	TRBV7-9	TRBJ2-5	NA	CASSPAQSQETQYF	TGTGCCAGCAGCCCAGCCCAGAGCCAAGAGACCCAGTACTTC
NA	TRBV7-9	TRBJ2-3	few	CASLEGGVTDTQYF	TGTGCCAGTCTGGAAGGGGGAGTTACAGATACGCAGTATTTT
TRBD2	TRBV11-3	TRBJ2-3	few	CASSLTRTSGGKSTDTQYF	TGTGCCAGCAGCCTGACAAGGACTAGCGGGGGGAAGAGCACAGATACGCAGTATTTT
NA	TRBV19	TRBJ1-5	few	CASTGRPWDQPQHF	TGTGCCAGTACCGGACGGCCATGGGATCAGCCCCAGCATTTT
TRBD1	TRBV18	TRBJ2-5	NA	CASSPWAGTEEETQYF	TGTGCCAGCTCACCCTGGGCCGGGACAGAAGAAGAGACCCAGTACTTC
NA	TRBV6-2/TRBV6-3	TRBJ1-3	NA	CASTEGLYSGNTIYF	TGTGCCAGCACCGAGGGACTCTATTCTGGAAACACCATATATTTT
TRBD2	TRBV6-5	TRBJ2-7	NA	CASSQRTSGSYEQYF	TGTGCCAGCAGCCAAAGGACTAGCGGGTCCTACGAGCAGTACTTC
NA	TRBV9	TRBJ2-4	NA	CASSVEEGARHIQYF	TGTGCCAGCAGCGTAGAGGAGGGGGCGCGACACATTCAGTACTTC
NA	TRBV15	TRBJ2-5	NA	CATSSPSRPQETQYF	TGTGCCACCAGCAGTCCTAGCAGACCCCAAGAGACCCAGTACTTC
TRBD1	TRBV6-2/TRBV6-3	TRBJ2-3	NA	CASSWTGLVTDTQYF	TGTGCCAGCAGTTGGACAGGGTTGGTAACAGATACGCAGTATTTT
TRBD1	TRBV27	TRBJ2-1	NA	CASSTWDSFSYNEQFF	TGTGCCAGCAGTACGTGGGACAGTTTCTCCTACAATGAGCAGTTCTTC
TRBD1	TRBV7-9	TRBJ2-7	many	CASSRTGVAPYEQYF	TGTGCCAGCAGCCGTACAGGGGTCGCCCCCTACGAGCAGTACTTC
NA	TRBV7-6	TRBJ2-5	NA	CASSLGPQGQETQYF	TGTGCCAGCAGCTTAGGGCCCCAGGGGCAAGAGACCCAGTACTTC
NA	TRBV14	TRBJ2-7	NA	CASSQGRGTYEQYF	TGTGCCAGCAGCCAAGGTCGGGGGACCTACGAGCAGTACTTC
NA	TRBV7-9	TRBJ1-5	few	CASQLMSGKQHF	TGTGCCAGCCAGCTTATGTCAGGGAAACAGCATTTT
TRBD1	TRBV25-1	TRBJ1-1	NA	CASSERGQYTEAFF	TGTGCCAGCAGTGAAAGGGGACAGTACACTGAAGCTTTCTTT
NA	TRBV4-1	TRBJ1-5	NA	CASSQKGNNQPQHF	TGCGCCAGCAGCCAAAAGGGGAACAATCAGCCCCAGCATTTT
NA	TRBV6-6	TRBJ1-2	NA	CASSYSTPAYGYTF	TGTGCCAGCAGTTACTCGACCCCGGCCTATGGCTACACCTTC